This entry lists 27 T cell receptor beta chains sequenced from one sample in a study of blood T cell repertoires in COVID-19. The data were produced by immunoSEQ multiplex PCR, yet TCRdb's version contains in-frame clones alone and is incomplete. The table lists roughly 110,000 clones, 75% to 90% of them singletons. Sequences were obtained from peripheral blood. Receptors originate from a woman in her 70s with acute or convalescent COVID-19.

This CDR3 reads CASSLASGGQPQHF. CDR3 sequence (DNA): TGCGCCAGCAGCTTGGCCTCGGGGGGGCAGCCCCAGCATTTT. This sequence joins TRBV5-1 and TRBJ1-5, with D tentatively TRBD1 (5 bases). V shed 0 bases and J shed 7 bases, with 11 bases lying between them. CDR1 and CDR2 from the germline V gene are SGHRS and YFSETQ. The CDR3 runs 14 residues.

The rearrangement uses TRBV6-2 or TRBV6-3 and TRBJ2-7; 9 bases fit TRBD2. Trimming removed 4 bases from V and 2 bases from J; junction bases left unmatched: 9. Germline-derived CDR1 and CDR2 are MNHEY and SVGEGT. The CDR3 is 16 residues long. The DNA for the CDR3 is TGTGCCAGCAGTTCCCCGGGGAGCGGGGGGACCTACGAGCAGTACTTC. This sequence encodes CASSSPGSGGTYEQYF.

This clone was seen only a few times. The chain joins TRBV6-5 to TRBJ2-5; 7 nucleotides align to TRBD2. Trimming cost V 2 bases and J 2 bases; bases outside gene matches: 2. The CDR3 contains 14 residues. CDR1 is MNHEY and CDR2 is SVGAGI in the germline V gene. The CDR3 sequence: CASSYTSAQETQYF. The CDR3 DNA sequence: TGTGCCAGCAGTTACACTAGCGCGCAAGAGACCCAGTACTTC.

V gene TRBV4-2 combines with J gene TRBJ2-3; 10 bases line up with TRBD2. Germline loops: CDR1 LGHNA, CDR2 YNFKEQ. The V gene end was trimmed by 4 bases and the J gene end by 3 bases; junction bases not matched to a gene: 7. The CDR3 covers 16 residues. CDR3 nucleotides: TGTGCCAGCAGCCTATCCGGGACTAGCGCAACAGATACGCAGTATTTT. Protein: CASSLSGTSATDTQYF.

This clone has only a few counts. The chain couples TRBV3-1 (or the pseudogene TRBV3-2) to TRBJ1-2; 11 bases align to TRBD1. Germline-derived CDR1 and CDR2 are LGHDT and YNNKEL (reference sequence). CDR3 size: 16 residues. With V trimmed by 5 bases and J by 4 bases, 9 bases remained unmatched. CDR3 region: CASSYGVGTGGYGYTF. CDR3 in DNA: TGTGCCAGCAGCTACGGGGTAGGGACAGGGGGCTATGGCTACACCTTC.

This clone was detected only once. The V call is TRBV28, the J call TRBJ2-7; 9 nucleotides match TRBD2. The CDR3 contains 14 residues. V was clipped by 2 bases and J by 3 bases; unmatched bases: 2. Per germline, CDR1 MDHEN and CDR2 SYDVKM. CDR3 in amino acids: CASSLLSGSYEQYF. The CDR3 DNA is TGTGCCAGCAGTTTACTTAGCGGGAGCTACGAGCAGTACTTC.

V usage is TRBV5-4 and J usage is TRBJ2-3; TRBD2 matches 7 bases. This CDR3 has 15 amino acids. The V and J ends lost 0 bases and 2 bases, in that order; junction bases with no gene match: 3. Germline V lookup: CDR1 SGHNT, CDR2 YYREEE (reference sequence). Written as DNA, the CDR3 is TGTGCCAGCAGCTTGGAAGCGGGGTACACAGATACGCAGTATTTT. Protein product: CASSLEAGYTDTQYF. Full variable domain (missing parts from reference TRBV5-4 and TRBJ2-3): ETGVTQSPTHLIKTRGQQVTLRCSSQSGHNTVSWYQQALGQGPQFIFQYYREEENGRGNFPPRFSGLQFPNYSSELNVNALELDDSALYLCASSLEAGYTDTQYFGPGTRLTVL.

Written as DNA, the CDR3 is TGTGCCAGCAGTCGCTCGGGGGGACGGGGTGAAGCTTTCTTT. This encodes CASSRSGGRGEAFF. The chain combines TRBV6-5 with TRBJ1-1; the D gene is possibly TRBD1 (5 bases). Germline V CDR1 and CDR2: MNHEY, SVGAGI. The germline V and J ends were trimmed by 5 bases and 7 bases, with 17 bases remaining between them. This CDR3 region has 14 residues.

Only a few counts were recorded for this clone. The rearrangement uses TRBV19 and TRBJ1-6, with TRBD1 matching 7 bases. V lost 3 bases, J lost 4 bases, and 6 bases stayed unmatched. From germline, CDR1 is LNHDA and CDR2 SQIVND (reference sequence). The CDR3 covers 16 residues. CDR3 residues: CASSINGDSYNSPLHF. The CDR3 DNA is TGTGCCAGTAGTATCAACGGGGACAGTTATAATTCACCCCTCCACTTT.

The J gene is TRBJ1-3, the V gene TRBV19; D possibly corresponds to TRBD1 (5 bases). The CDR3 spans 15 residues. With 4 bases removed from V and 0 bases from J, the gap between germline ends came to 10 bases. Germline CDR1 is LNHDA and CDR2 is SQIVND (reference sequence). The CDR3 DNA is TGTGCCAGTAGTAATCAGGGTGGCTCTGGAAACACCATATATTTT. Its translation: CASSNQGGSGNTIYF. The whole variable domain, remainder taken from reference TRBV19 and TRBJ1-3, is DGGITQSPKYLFRKEGQNVTLSCEQNLNHDAMYWYRQDPGQGLRLIYYSQIVNDFQKGDIAEGYSVSREKKESFPLTVTSAQKNPTAFYLCASSNQGGSGNTIYFGEGSWLTVV.

The chain carries TRBV7-6 and TRBJ1-5; the match to TRBD1 covers 10 bases. Germline CDR1 and CDR2: SGHVS and FNYEAQ. V gave up 1 base and J gave up 4 bases; unmatched junction bases: 1. CDR3 size: 15 residues. The CDR3 sequence is CASSLGQGANQPQHF. The CDR3 nucleotides read TGTGCCAGCAGCTTAGGACAGGGGGCGAATCAGCCCCAGCATTTT.

V usage is TRBV11-2 and J usage is TRBJ2-3, with D possibly TRBD2 on 6 matching bases. The V end lost 5 bases, the J end lost 0 bases, and 9 bases lay between the germline ends. The CDR3 runs to 14 residues. The germline V gene encodes CDR1 SGHAT and CDR2 FQNNGV. The CDR3 is CASSMGLSTDTQYF. CDR3 coding DNA: TGTGCCAGCAGCATGGGACTTAGCACAGATACGCAGTATTTT.

V gene TRBV27 combines with J gene TRBJ2-2; no definite D call. V lost 7 bases and J lost 0, with 6 bases in between. The V gene's germline CDR1 is MNHEY and CDR2 SMNVEV (reference sequence). The length of the CDR3 is 13 residues. The CDR3 spells CASTRTNTGELFF. In nucleotides, the CDR3 is TGTGCCAGCACTAGAACGAACACCGGGGAGCTGTTTTTT.

J is TRBJ2-2 and V is TRBV10-1; TRBD2 might be the D (5 bases). Trimming took off 3 bases at V and 5 bases at J, with 7 bases between the two ends. Looked up from germline, CDR1 is WNHNN and CDR2 is SYGVQD (reference sequence). The CDR3 consists of 13 residues. This CDR3 reads CASSERETGELFF. The CDR3 DNA reads TGCGCCAGCAGTGAACGGGAAACCGGGGAGCTGTTTTTT.

This clone was seen a few times. This sequence joins TRBV2 and TRBJ1-1; no clear D gene. The CDR3 extends over 15 amino acids. Germline V CDR1 and CDR2: SNHLY, FYNNEI. V shed 2 bases and J shed 1 base, with 11 bases lying between them. CDR3 sequence (DNA): TGTGCCAGCAGTGAAATGAGGATAGAGAACACTGAAGCTTTCTTT. It translates to CASSEMRIENTEAFF.

The chain has TRBV25-1 and TRBJ2-1, with a tentative D call TRBD2 (6 bases). This CDR3 spans 18 amino acids. The germline gives CDR1 MGHDK, CDR2 SYGVNS. Trimming removed 6 bases at V and 0 bases at J, with 21 bases between. The CDR3 sequence is CASSATGTRRSSYNEQFF. In DNA form, the CDR3 reads TGTGCCAGCAGCGCCACCGGGACTCGTCGTAGCTCCTACAATGAGCAGTTCTTC. Full variable domain (remainder filled in from reference TRBV25-1 and TRBJ2-1): EADIYQTPRYLVIGTGKKITLECSQTMGHDKMYWYQQDPGMELHLIHYSYGVNSTEKGDLSSESTVSRIRTEHFPLTLESARPSHTSQYLCASSATGTRRSSYNEQFFGPGTRLTVL.

The chain carries TRBV7-3 and TRBJ2-2; tentative D call: TRBD2 (6 bases). Trimming took 5 bases from V and 0 from J, leaving 16 bases between them. The germline CDR1 and CDR2 sequences are SGHTA and FQGTGA. This CDR3 region has 17 residues. The CDR3 region has the DNA TGTGCCAGCAGCAACTGGGGGGAGGCCTCGAACACCGGGGAGCTGTTTTTT. Protein: CASSNWGEASNTGELFF.

The V call is TRBV3-1 (or the pseudogene TRBV3-2), the J call TRBJ2-5; D might be TRBD1 (6 bases). Germline V gene data show CDR1 as LGHDT and CDR2 as YNNKEL (reference sequence). The CDR3 is 13 residues long. V was shortened by 4 bases and J by 2 bases, with 8 bases between the two germline ends. The CDR3 DNA is TGTGCCAGCAGCCCGACAGGACAAGAGACCCAGTACTTC. Translation: CASSPTGQETQYF.

J is TRBJ2-5 and V is TRBV5-1; TRBD1 matches at 7 bases. The CDR3 loop spans 16 amino acids. V lost 0 bases and J lost 2; bases outside the gene matches: 7. Germline V gene sequence: CDR1 SGHRS, CDR2 YFSETQ. DNA for the CDR3: TGCGCCAGCAGCTTGGCCATGGGACAGACGCAAGAGACCCAGTACTTC. As protein: CASSLAMGQTQETQYF.

The gene calls are TRBV7-8 and TRBJ1-5; the match to TRBD1 covers 7 bases. This CDR3 is built from 14 residues. V shed 4 bases and J 4 bases; nucleotides not matched to a gene: 4. Germline values: CDR1 SGHVS, CDR2 FQNEAQ. CDR3 sequence (DNA): TGTGCCAGCAGCTCGGGACAGCATAATCAGCCCCAGCATTTT. This translates into CASSSGQHNQPQHF.

The J gene is TRBJ1-5, the V gene TRBV19, with TRBD1 matching 8 bases. After removal of 6 bases from V and 7 bases from J, the junction contained 8 bases not matched to a gene. The CDR3 is made up of 14 amino acids. The V gene's germline CDR1 is LNHDA and CDR2 SQIVND (reference sequence). The CDR3 spells CASRPGQGSQPQHF. As DNA, the CDR3 is TGTGCCAGTAGACCCGGACAGGGCAGCCAGCCCCAGCATTTT.

The V gene is TRBV10-1, the J gene TRBJ2-7; 7 bases align to TRBD1. The germline V gene encodes CDR1 WNHNN and CDR2 SYGVQD (reference sequence). The CDR3 has 14 residues. V was clipped by 4 bases and J by 7 bases; unmatched bases: 10. The CDR3 DNA reads as TGCGCCAGCAGTGGGGAGACAGGGTTCGGGGAGCAGTACTTC. Translated, it gives CASSGETGFGEQYF.

The chain recombines TRBV11-2 with TRBJ2-1; 7 positions agree with TRBD1. The V and J ends lost 3 bases and 5 bases, in that order; junction bases with no gene match: 4. CDR3 length: 14 residues. CDR1 is SGHAT and CDR2 is FQNNGV in the germline V gene. The CDR3 DNA reads TGTGCCAGCAGCTTCCGGGACAGTAACAATGAGCAGTTCTTC. Translated: CASSFRDSNNEQFF.

The rearrangement links TRBV5-1 to TRBJ2-4; 9 nucleotides match TRBD2. J gave up 6 bases and V 0 bases, and 7 bases lay outside the gene matches. The CDR3 is 16 amino acids. Germline CDR1 and CDR2: SGHRS and YFSETQ. The CDR3 loop reads CASSLESGGPRNIQYF. As DNA, the CDR3 is TGCGCCAGCAGCTTGGAAAGCGGGGGGCCGAGAAACATTCAGTACTTC.

The V call is TRBV12-3 or TRBV12-4, the J call TRBJ1-5; D is possibly TRBD1 (6 bases). The CDR3 is made up of 13 amino acids. Trimming pared 5 bases from V and 6 bases from J, leaving 11 bases between. CDR3 amino acids: CASSQGHSQPQHF. CDR3 sequence (DNA): TGTGCCAGCAGTCAGGGACACAGTCAGCCCCAGCATTTT.

The chain joins TRBV7-2 to TRBJ2-3, with a tentative D call TRBD1 (6 bases). This CDR3 spans 17 amino acids. Germline V gene data show CDR1 as SGHTA and CDR2 as FQGNSA. Trimming cost V 1 base and J 0 bases, with 14 bases left between them. The CDR3 sequence: CASSLVGGFGSTDTQYF. The CDR3 coding sequence is TGTGCCAGCAGCTTAGTAGGGGGATTCGGGAGCACAGATACGCAGTATTTT.

V usage is TRBV5-4 and J usage is TRBJ2-5; 8 bases are a match to TRBD2. Per the germline V gene, CDR1 is SGHNT and CDR2 is YYREEE (reference sequence). Trimming took 4 bases from V and 9 from J; bases not matched to a gene: 5. The CDR3 totals 12 residues. The CDR3 is CASSGTSRAQYF. The CDR3 DNA reads as TGTGCCAGCAGCGGGACTAGTCGCGCCCAGTACTTC.